This TCR beta chain was identified during a study of shared clonotypes between healthy human individuals. The CDR3 is 14 residues long. V was pared by 0 bases and J by 8 bases, with 11 bases between. Germline V gene sequence: CDR1 SGHRS, CDR2 YFSETQ. TCRdb's copy holds only in-frame clones and misses some; the assay was immunoSEQ multiplex PCR. Of some 530,000 clones in the sample, over 70% were seen once. This receptor was identified in a woman between 40 and 55 years old in good health. Some clones in this sample may be carry-over from other donors' samples. Sequencing was done on a sample of PBMCs. The gene calls are TRBV5-1 and TRBJ1-4, with D tentatively TRBD1 (5 bases). CDR3 DNA: TGCGCCAGCAGCTTGGAGGTCAGGGCGGAAAAACTGTTTTTT. Its protein is CASSLEVRAEKLFF.